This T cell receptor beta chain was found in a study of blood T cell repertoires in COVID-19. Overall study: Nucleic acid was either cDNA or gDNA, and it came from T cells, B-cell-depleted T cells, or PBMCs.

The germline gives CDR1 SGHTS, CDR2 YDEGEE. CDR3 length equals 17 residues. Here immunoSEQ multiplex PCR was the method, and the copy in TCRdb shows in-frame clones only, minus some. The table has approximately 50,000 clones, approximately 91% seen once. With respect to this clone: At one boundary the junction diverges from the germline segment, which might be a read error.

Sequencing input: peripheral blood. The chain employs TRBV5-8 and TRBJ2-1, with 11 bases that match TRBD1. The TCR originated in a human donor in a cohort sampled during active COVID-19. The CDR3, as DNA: TGTGCCAGCAGTTTGGGAATATTGGGACAGGGGGACGATGAGCAGTTCTTC. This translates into CASSLGILGQGDDEQFF.